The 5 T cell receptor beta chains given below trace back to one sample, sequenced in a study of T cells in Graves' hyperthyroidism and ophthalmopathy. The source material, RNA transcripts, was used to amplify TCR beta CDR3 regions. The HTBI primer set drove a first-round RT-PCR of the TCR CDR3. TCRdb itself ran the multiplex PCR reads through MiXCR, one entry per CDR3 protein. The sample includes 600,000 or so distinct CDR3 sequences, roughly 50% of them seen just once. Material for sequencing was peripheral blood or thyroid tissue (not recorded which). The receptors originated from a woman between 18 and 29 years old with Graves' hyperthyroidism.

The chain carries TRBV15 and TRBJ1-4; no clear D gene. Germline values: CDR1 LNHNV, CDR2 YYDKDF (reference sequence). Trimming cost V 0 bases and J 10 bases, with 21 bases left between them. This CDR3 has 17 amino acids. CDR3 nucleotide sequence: TGTGCCACCAGCAGAGATCGGGTGGCGGGAACCTTGACAAAACTGTTTTTT. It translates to CATSRDRVAGTLTKLFF. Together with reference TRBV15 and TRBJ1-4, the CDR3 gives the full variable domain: DAMVIQNPRYQVTQFGKPVTLSCSQTLNHNVMYWYQQKSSQAPKLLFHYYDKDFNNEADTPDNFQSRRPNTSFCFLDIRSPGLGDTAMYLCATSRDRVAGTLTKLFFGSGTQLSVL.

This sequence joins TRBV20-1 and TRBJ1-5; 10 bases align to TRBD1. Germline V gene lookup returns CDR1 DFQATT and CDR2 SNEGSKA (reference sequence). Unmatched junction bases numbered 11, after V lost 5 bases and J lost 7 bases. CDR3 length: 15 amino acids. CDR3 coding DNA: TGCAGTGCTGGCGGTAGCGGGACAGGGGACCAGCCCCAGCATTTT. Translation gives CSAGGSGTGDQPQHF.

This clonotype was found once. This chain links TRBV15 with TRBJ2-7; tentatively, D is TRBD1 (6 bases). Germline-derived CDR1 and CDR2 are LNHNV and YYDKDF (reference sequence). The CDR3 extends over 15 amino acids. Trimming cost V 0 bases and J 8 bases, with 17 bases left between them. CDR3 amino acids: CATSRDKGERPQQYF. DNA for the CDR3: TGTGCCACCAGCAGAGATAAGGGGGAACGACCCCAGCAGTACTTC.

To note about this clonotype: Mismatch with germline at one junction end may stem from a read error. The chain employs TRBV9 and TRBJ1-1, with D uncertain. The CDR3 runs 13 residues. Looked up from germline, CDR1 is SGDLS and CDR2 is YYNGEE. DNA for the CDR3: TGTACCAGCAGAGATCGGCCAAACACTGAAGCTTTCTTT. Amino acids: CTSRDRPNTEAFF. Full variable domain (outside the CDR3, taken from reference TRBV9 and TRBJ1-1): DSGVTQTPKHLITATGQRVTLRCSPRSGDLSVYWYQQSLDQGLQFLIQYYNGEERAKGNILERFSAQQFPDLHSELNLSSLELGDSALYFCTSRDRPNTEAFFGQGTRLTVV.

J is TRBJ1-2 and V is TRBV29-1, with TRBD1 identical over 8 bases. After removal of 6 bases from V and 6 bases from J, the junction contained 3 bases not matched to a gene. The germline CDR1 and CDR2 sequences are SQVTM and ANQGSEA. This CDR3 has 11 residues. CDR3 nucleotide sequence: TGCAGCGTCGGACAGGGCGATGGCTACACCTTC. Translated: CSVGQGDGYTF.